The 6 T cell receptor beta chains presented below share a single source sample, sequenced in a study of siplizumab effects on memory and regulatory T cells. Produced via immunoSEQ multiplex PCR; TCRdb's table is partial and in-frame only. The table includes about 100,000 clones, about 91% detected once. Sequenced: CD4+ T cells sorted from blood. Source of these receptors: a human donor in good health.

This chain uses TRBV19 with TRBJ2-2, with TRBD1 matching over 9 bases. The CDR3 loop spans 15 amino acids. Germline V gene lookup returns CDR1 LNHDA and CDR2 SQIVND (reference sequence). V dropped 7 bases and J dropped 5; count of bases not matched to a gene: 8. The CDR3 region has the DNA TGTGCCAGTAAGACCGGGACAGGGATGACCGGGGAGCTGTTTTTT. Translating gives CASKTGTGMTGELFF.

In this sample, this clone turned up a few times. The chain carries TRBV30 and TRBJ1-2, with D perhaps TRBD1 (6 bases). V lost 8 bases, J lost 8 bases, and 12 bases lay in between. CDR3 size: 10 residues. CDR1 GTSNPN and CDR2 SVGIG come from the germline V gene (reference sequence). The CDR3: CARSGDGYTF. The CDR3 nucleotides are TGTGCCCGCTCAGGGGACGGCTACACCTTC.

This chain joins TRBV6-6 and TRBJ1-1; the D is unclear. Between the trimmed V and J ends, which lost 2 bases and 5 bases, there was a span of 12 bases. Germline CDR1 MNHNY, CDR2 SVGAGI (reference sequence). This CDR3 spans 14 amino acids. The CDR3 DNA sequence: TGTGCCAGCAGTTACCAACAAAAAGGTACTGAAGCTTTCTTT. Translated, it gives CASSYQQKGTEAFF.

The rearrangement links TRBV6-5 to TRBJ1-6; D is uncertain. V was trimmed by 5 bases and J by 9 bases, leaving 11 bases between them. Germline CDR1 and CDR2: MNHEY and SVGAGI. The CDR3 consists of 13 residues. CDR3 residues: CASSLGRFSPLHF. CDR3 sequence (DNA): TGTGCCAGCAGTCTAGGACGGTTTTCACCCCTCCACTTT.

This chain uses TRBV5-1 with TRBJ2-1; unclear D gene. The germline V and J ends were trimmed by 4 bases and 0 bases, with 11 bases remaining between them. The CDR3 spans 15 residues. Germline V lookup: CDR1 SGHRS, CDR2 YFSETQ. This CDR3 reads CASSIGSSSYNEQFF. CDR3 bases: TGCGCCAGCAGCATAGGTTCTAGCTCCTACAATGAGCAGTTCTTC.

The rearrangement joins TRBV7-9 to TRBJ2-5; 11 bases fit TRBD2. Germline V gives CDR1 SEHNR, CDR2 FQNEAQ (reference sequence). CDR3 length: 18 residues. V shed 4 bases, J shed 2 bases, and the junction held 12 bases outside the gene matches. CDR3 nucleotide sequence: TGTGCCAGCAGCTCCCGGGTAGCGGGGGGGCCGGGGCAAGAGACCCAGTACTTC. It codes for CASSSRVAGGPGQETQYF.